These 5 T cell receptor beta chains came from one sample sequenced in a study of T-cell memory formation after mild COVID-19. In TCRdb, the 5' RACE reads were re-called with MiXCR into one record per CDR3 protein. The data contain roughly 480,000 distinct CDR3 sequences, around 25% of them singletons. Sequencing used PBMCs or a T cell subset sorted from them (not recorded which). Receptors were obtained from an adult woman who had mild COVID-19 (a few samples of this study predate the infection). Cell type and time point are not known.

This clonotype was counted only a few times. This sequence joins TRBV4-3 and TRBJ2-3; the D gene could be TRBD1 or TRBD2 (5 bases each). This CDR3 has 16 residues. Germline values: CDR1 LGHNA, CDR2 YSLEER. V lost 4 bases and J 5 bases, leaving 19 bases between the germline ends. The CDR3, as DNA: TGCGCCAGCAGCCCCTCCGGGACCCATTTTGGAGATACGCAGTATTTT. Amino acid sequence: CASSPSGTHFGDTQYF.

The chain employs TRBV10-3 and TRBJ1-1, with 7 bases lining up with TRBD1. The CDR3 contains 13 residues. J lost 7 bases, V lost 11 bases, and 13 bases had no gene match. Germline CDR1 is ENHRY and CDR2 is SYGVKD. The CDR3 protein is CASWMGTASEAFF. The CDR3 bases are TGTGCCTCGTGGATGGGGACAGCCAGTGAAGCTTTCTTT.

This chain uses TRBV25-1 with TRBJ2-3; 8 nucleotides agree with TRBD2. The CDR3 contains 17 residues. Germline values: CDR1 MGHDK, CDR2 SYGVNS. After removal of 4 bases from V and 4 bases from J, the junction contained 13 bases not matched to a gene. CDR3 nucleotide sequence: TGTGCCAGCAGTGCTTTGAGGAGCGCGGGGGGAGCAGATACGCAGTATTTT. Translation gives CASSALRSAGGADTQYF.

The table lists this clonotype with a few counts. This rearrangement joins TRBV6-2 or TRBV6-3 to TRBJ2-7, with D perhaps matching TRBD1 or TRBD2 (5 bases each). Germline V lookup: CDR1 MNHEY, CDR2 SVGEGT. This CDR3 contains 16 residues. Trimming removed 3 bases at V and 4 bases at J, with 19 bases between. In nucleotides, the CDR3 is TGTGCCAGCAGTTATAAGGGGACCACCTCTTTTTACGAGCAGTACTTC. The encoded protein is CASSYKGTTSFYEQYF.

Only a few counts were recorded for this clonotype. CDR3 amino acids: CASSHSPTSGGTEQFF. CDR3 DNA sequence: TGCGCCAGCAGCCACTCTCCGACTAGCGGAGGGACTGAGCAGTTCTTC. The V call is TRBV4-3, the J call TRBJ2-1; 9 positions match TRBD2. J lost 9 bases, V lost 3 bases, and 12 bases had no gene match. CDR3 size: 16 residues. Germline V gives CDR1 LGHNA, CDR2 YSLEER.